The clone carrying this T cell receptor (beta chain) was detected once. The antigen remains unidentified. The repertoire was sequenced with immunoSEQ multiplex PCR; TCRdb's copy has only in-frame clones and lacks some. The table has roughly 120,000 clones, 80% to 90% seen once. This entry is derived from a study of T cell responses to AZD1222 COVID-19 vaccine. Study-wide results and caveats: Possibly, clonal diversity was underestimated; donors were largely white British and included more females. Samples come after the peak T cell response, not at day 14.

The germline gives CDR1 KGHDR, CDR2 SFDVKD. J lost 6 bases, V lost 5 bases, and 3 bases had no gene match. The CDR3 length is 14 residues. The sequence was collected from an adult in good health. V is TRBV24-1 and J is TRBJ2-1; 10 bases agree with TRBD1. The sample in question was peripheral blood, obtained on day 0 of AZD1222 vaccination. The CDR3 DNA sequence: TGTGCCACCAGTGGGACAGGGGGGGGCAATGAGCAGTTCTTC. It encodes CATSGTGGGNEQFF.